A single TCR beta chain is shown here with its context. This clonotype was seen at least ten times. This clone's antigen is unknown. Within one base of it there is no much larger clone, and no base qualities were kept. The data were taken from a study of T cell repertoires in cytomegalovirus infection (dated by TCRdb to the late 2010s). Study-level background: Donor HLA type was relevant to the analysis, as public TCR beta signatures indicated carriage of CMV infection together with the matching HLA type. Paper-wide results and their limitations: The ex vivo response was dominated by HLA-C-restricted CMV-specific TCR beta clonotypes, which also provided the single most frequent clonotype in two of eight donors. In both this cohort and an independent cohort of 352 donors, the cumulative frequency of public TCR beta family members distinguished carriers of CMV infection plus the relevant HLA type.

Sequencing took place on an Illumina HiSeq 1500. TCRdb applied fastp at Q25 and MiXCR to the public reads, then kept only in-frame beta chains. Rows are combined by CDR3 protein, so each entry shows the most common genes and DNA. Counted in this sample were about 140,000 distinct CDR3 sequences; roughly 6% of them appeared once. 18% of the sample goes to the ten largest clones. The origin of this receptor is a human donor in good health (CMV status not recorded). Some clones in this sample may be carry-over from other donors' samples. Source material: PBMCs.

In nucleotides, the sequence is TGTGCCAGCAGCCCGCTCCACCAGTTCCTCCAAGAGACCCAGTACTTC. It encodes CASSPLHQFLQETQYF. The chain is made from TRBV18 and TRBJ2-5; confidence is insufficient to name the D gene. Measured from the cysteine to the phenylalanine, the CDR3 is 16 residues long. The sequence is cut down to CDR3 DNA, 48 bases in frame from base 1. Looking up the germline V gene yields CDR1 KGHSH and CDR2 LQKENI. V is pared back by 8 bases and J by 1 base, with 20 bases lying between the germline termini.